This TCR beta chain was documented in a study of cytomegalovirus exposure and HLA in healthy donors (dated by TCRdb to the late 2010s). General notes on the study: An earlier analysis of approximately 600 of the donors reported roughly 300 Gb of sequence data and approximately 110 million unique TCR beta sequences from approximately 180 million T cells. Approximately 330 gigabases of sequencing data and roughly 81 million unique TCR sequences made up an early release that covered nearly 650 HLA-typed donors. Among the roughly 370 genotyped donors, roughly 80% belonged to the genetic ancestry cluster associated with self-reported Caucasian donors. The study aimed to test whether signatures of past pathogen exposure could be identified by cataloging public T cell receptors. The study used immunosequencing to profile the T cell repertoires of some 600 subjects and linked those repertoires to cytomegalovirus serostatus. Along with the roughly 700-subject first cohort, a separate validation cohort of about 110 different subjects was used. High-throughput TCR immunosequencing, statistical association of individual TCRs with disease status, and machine learning were combined to predict cytomegalovirus infection status. To study patterns of TCR occurrence, a later analysis re-analyzed previously published TCR beta repertoires from 666 donors and added high-resolution HLA genotyping. In the later analysis, no new phenotypic data were used to find candidate immune exposures; instead, reliance was placed on TCR beta sequences and their occurrence across donors. To decide whether each TCR beta V gene segment behaved as functional or pseudogenic, an earlier analysis of nearly 600 of the donors relied on high-throughput TCR beta sequencing. Donor age, sex, ethnicity and CMV serostatus were compiled together with the repertoire data. Genome-wide SNP genotypes for about three fifths of the roughly 700 donors were used in a later genetic analysis, which treated that subset as a discovery cohort. All discovery cohort repertoires had been generated on a single sequencing platform. HLA typing covered class I and class II loci at four-digit resolution. The number of donors typed differed by locus, with about 620-630 for A, B, C, DRB1 and DQB1, around 500 for DQA1, 600 to 610 for DPA1, and 472 for DPB1. Roughly 5 DR-DQ haplotypes were handled as single units for association and clustering because linkage in the cohort was strong. Among roughly 370 genotyped donors of the cohort, an average of approximately 250,000 unique TCR beta nucleotide sequences were sequenced per donor, around 20% of them non-productive. The investigation overall reported the following: HLA typing was unavailable for some donors at each locus, so association tests used only the typed subset. When HLA alleles, especially DR and DQ, strongly co-occurred, attributing TCR associations to individual alleles was difficult. An earlier analysis of 450 to 750 of the donors showed that most TCR beta V segments appeared in productive rearrangements either about 90% or about 30% of the time, which broadly matched IMGT annotations. In this cohort, only TCR beta chains were sequenced, and detectable features were limited by the absence of alpha or paired-chain data. In a later genetic analysis, a missense DCLRE1C variant was associated with V-gene and J-gene trimming of TCR beta chains, and the association was replicated in an independent cohort. Roughly uniform sequencing depth across donors was assumed in presence/absence analyses, although this assumption may not hold. The study gave a list of some 150 TCR beta chains associated with cytomegalovirus. According to a later analysis, TCR association rates differed among HLA loci, with DRB1 alleles showing the most associated TCRs and HLA-C alleles showing the fewest. In a later analysis, most CMV-associated TCR beta chains were found to appear HLA-restricted, with HLA associations seemingly driven largely by CMV exposure. Most TCR sequences were observed very rarely across donors, whereas some public TCRs were present in many individuals. A further reported finding was that TCR beta sequences accurately predicted the HLA-A and HLA-B alleles for most subjects in the first cohort. The classifier was reported to diagnose cytomegalovirus status with high specificity and sensitivity in both the original cohort and the validation cohort. In vitro tests confirmed that a few of the cytomegalovirus-associated TCR beta chains recognize cytomegalovirus antigens. At a false discovery rate of 0.05, a later analysis linked about 16,000 TCR beta sequences to specific HLA alleles. According to the authors, the approach could potentially be generalized to other disease states and immunological phenotypes. The sequencing pipeline was judged likely to have produced a cluster of highly shared sequence variants as a technical artifact. Immune exposure information for the cohort was limited to CMV serostatus. Because counts were too low, 15 to 20 rarely observed V segments, including chromosome 9 orphons, were left out of the earlier analysis of a few hundred of the donors. Linkage disequilibrium might explain the correlated functional status among segregating V segments, but an unknown experimental factor could not be excluded. In a later analysis, HLA-associated TCR beta chains showed more clonal expansion and lower generation probabilities than non-associated chains that were equally common. In a later genetic analysis, fewer N-insertions in productive TCRs were reported among donors in an Asian-associated ancestry cluster than the roughly 700-donor mean. Several of the top co-occurrence clusters appeared to be linked to parvovirus B19, influenza, CMV and Epstein-Barr virus, according to a later analysis.

The cohort consisted of approximately 690 healthy bone marrow donors. At the time of sampling, every cohort member was nominally healthy, though immune exposures that went unrecorded were likely present. The donor was CMV seronegative and was included in the group of 352 seronegative cohort members. A peripheral blood sample was collected from each donor, and TCR beta sequencing was performed on peripheral blood mononuclear cells. The Qiagen DNeasy Blood Extraction Kit was used to extract genomic DNA from the blood cell samples. This clone was picked up one time. Its binding antigen is unknown. Nothing much larger sits one base from this clone, and base qualities are not available. Library generation was performed with the immunoSEQ multiplex PCR assay. For the multiplex PCR, a mixture combining 60 forward primers for TCR Vbeta segments and 13 reverse primers for TCR Jbeta segments was used. The CDR3 region of rearranged TCR beta genes was amplified from genomic DNA with a multiplex PCR assay. On the Illumina HiSeq System, the amplified TCR beta libraries were sequenced as 87-base-pair reads. In the source study's methods: In a later analysis, tens of millions of unique TCR beta chains were counted across the 650 to 750 repertoires, and approximately 11 million of these chains were shared by at least two donors. A nearest-neighbor algorithm error-corrected the raw reads and collapsed the reads into unique sequences, merging closely related sequences to remove PCR and sequencing errors. CDR3 sequences were aligned to IMGT reference sequences to assign V, D and J gene segments. For a sequence to be retained, a match of at least six nucleotides was required to both a V gene segment and a J gene segment. Rearrangements were called productive when the CDR3 lacked stop codons and stayed in frame with V and J; all others were non-productive. Following IMGT convention, CDR3 was defined as the stretch from the second conserved V-encoded cysteine to the conserved J-encoded phenylalanine. Sequences without an unambiguous match to a single V gene segment were excluded from the earlier analysis of several hundred of the donors. In an earlier analysis of 587 of the donors, a V segment was called functional when productive rearrangements were above 56.7%, and segregating when the standard deviation between donors exceeded 5%. A statistical classification framework was built to diagnose cytomegalovirus status from the catalog of TCR beta chain sequences. V and J gene assignment, in a later analysis, came from comparing TCR nucleotide sequences with IMGT/GENE-DB human TR gene sequences. Using the TCRdist pipeline, a later analysis assigned CDR3 sequences along with most-parsimonious VDJ recombination scenarios. In a later analysis, each TCR beta chain was defined by its CDR3 amino acid sequence together with its V-gene family, and reads without a unique V-gene family were excluded. To address suspected cross-contamination and a sequencing artifact, a later analysis removed approximately 590 highly shared, low-generation-probability nucleotide sequences. For each public chain, a later analysis derived a clonal expansion index from normalized ranks of inferred template counts within each repertoire. Generation probabilities in a later analysis came from a VDJ recombination model fitted to out-of-frame rearrangements, and those results were checked against IGoR. In a later analysis, hypergeometric tests were used to score TCR-TCR, TCR-HLA and TCR-CMV co-occurrence, with a repertoire-size bias correction applied to TCR pairs. A later analysis estimated false discovery rates by permuting HLA or CMV assignments 20 times. In a later analysis, co-occurring TCRs were grouped using DBSCAN, and TCRdist sequence similarity was added for clustering within HLA-allele-positive subsets. For co-occurrence clustering, repertoires with fewer than 30,000 or more than 120,000 public chains were excluded, along with five repertoires with anomalous nucleotide sharing. Not all clones reach the TCRdb copy of this immuneACCESS table, which keeps in-frame sequences only. Checked studies attribute under half of the gap to unresolved V genes and leave the rest unexplained. The V and J calls and clone size come from that table; D and trimming were worked out from the DNA. Present in this sample are 120,000 to 150,000 clones, about 80% of which were seen just once. The top ten clones comprise about 0.64% of the sample.

The sequencing sample was made of PBMCs. The TCR comes from a male donor in good health and CMV-seronegative.

CDR3 protein: CASSLAYSYEQYF. The DNA is as follows: TGCGCCAGCAGCCTGGCCTACTCCTACGAGCAGTACTTC. This receptor chain uses TRBV5-1 and TRBJ2-7; the D gene identity is not certain. Via the germline V gene, CDR1 is SGHRS and CDR2 YFSETQ. Inclusive of the bounding cysteine and phenylalanine, the CDR3 is 13 residues long. Of all the DNA, just the CDR3 is kept, 39 bases in frame from base 1. V was cut back by 4 bases and J by 0 bases, leaving a gap of 8 bases between them.